A single TCR beta chain is shown here with its context. Both 60 Vbeta primers and 13 Jbeta primers went into the PCR. Data came from immunoSEQ multiplex PCR; TCRdb stores just in-frame clones and leaves some out. The table includes some 160,000 clones, 65% to 85% detected once. V lost 0 bases, J lost 6 bases, and 9 bases lay in between. The CDR3 totals 13 residues. Germline CDR1 is SGHTS and CDR2 is YDEGEE. The data were obtained in a study of cytomegalovirus exposure and HLA in healthy donors. Input material: PBMCs. The chain couples TRBV5-8 to TRBJ2-5; weak D call: TRBD1 (5 bases). This sequence originates from a woman in her late teens or twenties in good health and CMV-seronegative. This CDR3 is CASSLAGFKTQYF. CDR3 DNA sequence: TGTGCCAGCAGCTTGGCAGGGTTCAAGACCCAGTACTTC. Full variable domain (rest looked up from reference TRBV5-8 and TRBJ2-5): EAGVTQSPTHLIKTRGQQATLRCSPISGHTSVYWYQQALGLGLQFLLWYDEGEERNRGNFPPRFSGRQFPNYSSELNVNALELEDSALYLCASSLAGFKTQYFGPGTRLLVL.